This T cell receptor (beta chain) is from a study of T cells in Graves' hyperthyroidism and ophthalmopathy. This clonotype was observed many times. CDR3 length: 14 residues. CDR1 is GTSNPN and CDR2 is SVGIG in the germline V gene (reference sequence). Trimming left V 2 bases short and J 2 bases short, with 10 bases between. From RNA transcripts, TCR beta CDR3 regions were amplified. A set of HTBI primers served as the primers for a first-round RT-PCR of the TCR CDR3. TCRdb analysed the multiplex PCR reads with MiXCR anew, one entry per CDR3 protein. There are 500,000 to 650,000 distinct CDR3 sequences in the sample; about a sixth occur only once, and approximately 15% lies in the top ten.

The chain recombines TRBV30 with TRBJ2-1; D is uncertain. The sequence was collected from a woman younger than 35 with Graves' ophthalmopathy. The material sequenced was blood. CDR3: CAWSPVHAYNEQFF. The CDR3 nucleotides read TGTGCCTGGAGTCCTGTCCATGCCTACAATGAGCAGTTCTTC.